The 22 T cell receptor beta chains listed next were all sequenced from one sample in a study of T cell changes during pregnancy in multiple sclerosis. Clones were read by immunoSEQ multiplex PCR, and TCRdb kept only the in-frame ones, dropping some. The sample holds tens of thousands of clones; 85% to 95% are singletons and the top ten take roughly 1.9%. The sequences come from peripheral blood, collected in the third trimester of pregnancy. The receptors stem from a female donor in good health, enrolled as a control in a pregnancy study.

The chain couples TRBV7-8 to TRBJ2-3; 8 nucleotides line up with TRBD1. The CDR3 extends over 15 amino acids. The germline V gene encodes CDR1 SGHVS and CDR2 FQNEAQ. J gave up 2 bases and V 4 bases, and 5 bases lay outside the gene matches. CDR3 DNA sequence: TGTGCCAGCAGCTACCGGACAGGGTTCACAGATACGCAGTATTTT. It encodes CASSYRTGFTDTQYF.

The rearrangement joins TRBV28 to TRBJ1-5; 9 bases fit TRBD1. With V trimmed by 7 bases and J by 4 bases, 5 bases remained unmatched. The CDR3 has 14 amino acids. The germline CDR1 and CDR2 sequences are MDHEN and SYDVKM. The CDR3 here is CASTLTGGNQPQHF. CDR3 bases: TGTGCCAGCACCCTGACAGGGGGGAATCAGCCCCAGCATTTT.

This clone was seen only once. The rearrangement uses TRBV27 and TRBJ2-1; a possible D gene is TRBD1 (6 bases). V was pared by 2 bases and J by 4 bases, with 12 bases between. CDR1 is MNHEY, CDR2 SMNVEV, per germline (reference sequence). The CDR3 has 15 amino acids. CDR3 in amino acids: CASSLDGQLYNEQFF. CDR3 in DNA: TGTGCCAGCAGTTTAGATGGACAGCTTTACAATGAGCAGTTCTTC.

V usage is TRBV7-8 and J usage is TRBJ2-7, with D unresolved. CDR3 length equals 13 residues. Germline CDR1 reads SGHVS; CDR2 reads FQNEAQ. Deletions cut 7 bases from V and 2 bases from J, with 12 bases between. The CDR3 here is CASTGLDTYEQYF. The CDR3 region has the DNA TGTGCCAGCACCGGTCTAGATACCTACGAGCAGTACTTC.

This chain joins TRBV19 and TRBJ1-2, with 9 positions matching TRBD1. Trimming cost V 3 bases and J 3 bases; bases outside gene matches: 2. Per germline, CDR1 LNHDA and CDR2 SQIVND (reference sequence). The CDR3 has 14 amino acids. The CDR3 protein is CASSMGTGHYGYTF. The CDR3 DNA sequence: TGTGCCAGTAGTATGGGGACAGGGCACTATGGCTACACCTTC.

This clone was picked up one time. The chain links TRBV19 to TRBJ1-2, with 12 bases aligning to TRBD1. Per the germline V gene, CDR1 is LNHDA and CDR2 is SQIVND (reference sequence). The CDR3 extends over 19 amino acids. V gave up 5 bases and J gave up 3 bases; unmatched junction bases: 16. The CDR3: CASSPTPGTGGVKDYGYTF. The CDR3 coding sequence is TGTGCCAGTAGTCCAACCCCTGGGACAGGGGGCGTCAAGGACTATGGCTACACCTTC.

V gene TRBV6-1 combines with J gene TRBJ1-1, with TRBD1 as a possible D gene (6 bases). The germline gives CDR1 MNHNS, CDR2 SASEGT. V dropped 7 bases and J dropped 1 base, with 10 bases sitting between them. CDR3 length: 13 residues. The CDR3 DNA is TGTGCCAGCATCCAGGGGTGGAACACTGAAGCTTTCTTT. Translating gives CASIQGWNTEAFF.

The CDR3 is CASSGEDRDLDTQYF. In DNA form, the CDR3 reads TGTGCCAGCAGTGGTGAGGACAGGGATTTGGATACGCAGTATTTT. The chain uses TRBV2 and TRBJ2-3, with TRBD1 identical over 8 bases. The CDR3 contains 15 residues. The germline CDR1 and CDR2 sequences are SNHLY and FYNNEI. V lost 4 bases, J lost 6 bases, and 9 bases stayed unmatched.

A single count supports this clone. The CDR3 protein is CATSVGISGRAYNEQFF. The CDR3 region has the DNA TGTGCCACCAGCGTCGGCATTAGCGGGAGGGCTTACAATGAGCAGTTCTTC. This chain uses TRBV15 with TRBJ2-1; TRBD2 agrees at 11 bases. CDR1 is LNHNV, CDR2 YYDKDF, per germline (reference sequence). V dropped 5 bases and J dropped 4; count of bases not matched to a gene: 10. This CDR3 has 17 residues. Supplemented by reference TRBV15 and TRBJ2-1, the full variable domain reads DAMVIQNPRYQVTQFGKPVTLSCSQTLNHNVMYWYQQKSSQAPKLLFHYYDKDFNNEADTPDNFQSRRPNTSFCFLDIRSPGLGDTAMYLCATSVGISGRAYNEQFFGPGTRLTVL.

The V call is TRBV28, the J call TRBJ2-1, with TRBD2 identical over 15 bases. V lost 4 bases, J lost 6 bases, and 10 bases stayed unmatched. Germline CDR1 and CDR2: MDHEN and SYDVKM. The CDR3 consists of 18 residues. The CDR3 loop reads CASSSPGTSGRQRNEQFF. DNA for the CDR3: TGTGCCAGCAGTTCCCCCGGGACTAGCGGGAGGCAGCGCAATGAGCAGTTCTTC. The variable domain in full, with the rest retrieved from reference TRBV28 and TRBJ2-1, is DVKVTQSSRYLVKRTGEKVFLECVQDMDHENMFWYRQDPGLGLRLIYFSYDVKMKEKGDIPEGYSVSREKKERFSLILESASTNQTSMYLCASSSPGTSGRQRNEQFFGPGTRLTVL.

The chain combines TRBV5-5 with TRBJ2-5, with 9 bases that match TRBD1. This CDR3 is 14 amino acids long. Germline V lookup: CDR1 SGHKS, CDR2 YYEKEE (reference sequence). V shed 4 bases, J shed 4 bases, and the junction held 5 bases outside the gene matches. The CDR3 is CASSPQGAGETQYF. The CDR3 coding sequence is TGTGCCAGCAGCCCACAGGGGGCAGGAGAGACCCAGTACTTC.

This clone has a handful of counts. The chain couples TRBV6-5 to TRBJ1-5, with 7 positions matching TRBD1. V was pared by 9 bases and J by 6 bases, with 8 bases of the junction left unmatched. The CDR3 is made up of 13 amino acids. Germline V gene data show CDR1 as MNHEY and CDR2 as SVGAGI. The CDR3 is CASRIRDSQPQHF. CDR3 bases: TGTGCCAGTAGAATCCGGGACAGTCAGCCCCAGCATTTT.

This sequence joins TRBV6-6 and TRBJ2-1; TRBD1 matches at 11 bases. With 2 bases clipped from V and 6 bases from J, the junction kept 3 bases outside the gene matches. The CDR3 loop spans 15 amino acids. CDR1 is MNHNY and CDR2 is SVGAGI in the germline V gene (reference sequence). The DNA for the CDR3 is TGTGCCAGCAGTTACGACGGGACAGGGGGCAATGAGCAGTTCTTC. Translated: CASSYDGTGGNEQFF.

This chain joins TRBV4-2 and TRBJ2-1, with D possibly being TRBD1 (7 bases). This CDR3 comprises 15 residues. Germline V gene data show CDR1 as LGHNA and CDR2 as YNFKEQ. V was pared by 1 base and J by 4 bases, with 11 bases between. CDR3 in DNA: TGTGCCAGCAGCCAAGGGAGGGGGCATTACAATGAGCAGTTCTTC. This codes for CASSQGRGHYNEQFF.

The V and J genes are TRBV19 and TRBJ1-2; D not certain. V lost 4 bases and J lost 3, with 6 bases in between. The CDR3 spans 12 residues. Germline V gene lookup returns CDR1 LNHDA and CDR2 SQIVND (reference sequence). The CDR3 reads CASSTGDYGYTF. The CDR3 DNA reads as TGTGCCAGTAGTACCGGGGACTATGGCTACACCTTC.

The chain has TRBV29-1 and TRBJ1-5; D is unresolved. This CDR3 comprises 10 residues. CDR1 is SQVTM and CDR2 is ANQGSEA in the germline V gene. In DNA form, the CDR3 reads TGCAGAGAGGCCCATCAGCCCCAGCATTTT. Translating gives CREAHQPQHF.

V is TRBV11-3 and J is TRBJ2-2, with TRBD1 identical over 7 bases. The CDR3 is made up of 14 amino acids. Looked up from germline, CDR1 is SGHNT and CDR2 is YENEEA. The V gene end was trimmed by 10 bases and the J gene end by 4 bases; junction bases not matched to a gene: 9. CDR3: CATQSTGATGELFF. In DNA form, the CDR3 reads TGTGCCACACAATCAACAGGGGCCACCGGGGAGCTGTTTTTT. The full variable domain, with the rest looked up from reference TRBV11-3 and TRBJ2-2, is EAGVVQSPRYKIIEKKQPVAFWCNPISGHNTLYWYLQNLGQGPELLIRYENEEAVDDSQLPKDRFSAERLKGVDSTLKIQPAELGDSAVYLCATQSTGATGELFFGEGSRLTVL.

The chain recombines TRBV7-3 with TRBJ1-2; TRBD1 aligns across 10 bases. The germline V gene has CDR1 SGHTA and CDR2 FQGTGA. Losses at the gene ends were 4 bases for V and 8 bases for J; bases not matched to a gene: 13. CDR3 length: 16 residues. The CDR3 region is CASSSLSGTGAEGYTF. The CDR3 nucleotides are TGTGCCAGCAGCTCATTATCCGGGACAGGGGCGGAGGGCTACACCTTC.

In its sample, this clone was seen a few times. The rearrangement links TRBV6-4 to TRBJ2-2, with 9 nucleotides matching TRBD2. Germline V gene sequence: CDR1 MRHNA, CDR2 SNTAGT. V trimming: 0 bases; J trimming: 3 bases; junction bases outside the gene matches: 2. This CDR3 is built from 16 residues. Here the CDR3 reads CASSDSIAGDTGELFF. CDR3 bases: TGTGCCAGCAGTGACTCGATAGCGGGGGACACCGGGGAGCTGTTTTTT.

The CDR3 nucleotides are TGTGCCAGCTCACCCGGGGTTCGGGAGCCCCAGCATTTT. Protein product: CASSPGVREPQHF. The chain uses TRBV18 and TRBJ1-5; D remains ambiguous. CDR1 KGHSH and CDR2 LQKENI come from the germline V gene. The CDR3 is 13 amino acids. Trimming left V 3 bases short and J 8 bases short, with 11 bases between.

The chain couples TRBV15 to TRBJ1-5; D ambiguous. CDR1 LNHNV and CDR2 YYDKDF come from the germline V gene (reference sequence). The CDR3 contains 15 residues. Deletions cut 0 bases from V and 4 bases from J, with 10 bases between. Written as DNA, the CDR3 is TGTGCCACCAGCAGAGATGCGGCAGCTAATCAGCCCCAGCATTTT. It codes for CATSRDAAANQPQHF. Looking up the rest from reference TRBV15 and TRBJ1-5 gives the full variable domain: DAMVIQNPRYQVTQFGKPVTLSCSQTLNHNVMYWYQQKSSQAPKLLFHYYDKDFNNEADTPDNFQSRRPNTSFCFLDIRSPGLGDTAMYLCATSRDAAANQPQHFGDGTRLSIL.

The chain employs TRBV28 and TRBJ2-1; a weak D match, TRBD2 (6 bases). V was pared by 3 bases and J by 5 bases, with 17 bases between. The CDR3 loop spans 16 amino acids. CDR1 MDHEN and CDR2 SYDVKM come from the germline V gene. CDR3 amino acids: CASSFPFGTLNNEQFF. Here the CDR3 DNA reads TGTGCCAGCAGTTTCCCCTTCGGGACTCTCAACAATGAGCAGTTCTTC.